Listed below are T cell receptor beta chains from one sample, sequenced in a study of cytomegalovirus exposure and HLA in healthy donors. Libraries were prepared by immunoSEQ multiplex PCR; TCRdb keeps only in-frame clonotypes and omits some of them. Among over 150,000 clones, roughly 84% were seen once, and the ten largest hold approximately 2.9%. The sample was PBMCs. Receptors were obtained from a woman younger than 30 in good health and CMV-seropositive. Both conserved end residues are part of each CDR3. D genes are given only for firm matches. Clone size is shown for a subset of rows, as once, few, many or a class of expanded clone.

V gene	clone size	J gene	D gene	CDR3 DNA	CDR3 protein
TRBV11-2	medium-sized	TRBJ1-1	TRBD1	TGTGCCAGCAGCTTAGGACAGGGGCGAGCTTTCTTT	CASSLGQGRAFF
TRBV7-2	NA	TRBJ2-3	NA	TGTGCCAGCAGCTTAGTGCGGGTGGGGGATACGCAGTATTTT	CASSLVRVGDTQYF
TRBV6-1	NA	TRBJ1-2	NA	TGTGCCAGCAGTGAGGCTCGGGGGGGACGGGGTAACTATGGCTACACCTTC	CASSEARGGRGNYGYTF
TRBV7-9	few	TRBJ1-1	NA	TGTGCCAGCAGCCTAGGGGAGGGAGAGTTGAACACTGAAGCTTTCTTT	CASSLGEGELNTEAFF
TRBV7-6	many	TRBJ2-5	TRBD1	TGTGCCAGCAGCTCACGTCCGGGACAGGGGGATCAAGAGACCCAGTACTTC	CASSSRPGQGDQETQYF
TRBV20-1	NA	TRBJ2-7	TRBD1	TGCAGTGCCCGACAGGGGAGCGAGCAGTACTTC	CSARQGSEQYF
TRBV5-1	NA	TRBJ2-1	TRBD2	TGCGCCAGCAGCTTGACGCGGGGGGGCTACAATGAGCAGTTCTTC	CASSLTRGGYNEQFF
TRBV6-4	many	TRBJ2-3	TRBD2	TGTGCCAGCAGCCCTAGGACTAGCGGGGACGCAGATACGCAGTATTTT	CASSPRTSGDADTQYF
TRBV7-8	NA	TRBJ2-3	NA	TGTGCCAGCAGCTCCCCCCTTTTTACAGATACGCAGTATTTT	CASSSPLFTDTQYF
TRBV5-8	NA	TRBJ2-5	TRBD2	TGTGCCAGCAACGGACTAGCGGGAGAGACCCAGTACTTC	CASNGLAGETQYF
TRBV9	NA	TRBJ2-7	NA	TGTGCCAGCAGCGTATGGGGCGAGACCGAGCAGTACTTC	CASSVWGETEQYF
TRBV2	NA	TRBJ2-1	TRBD1	TGTGCCAGCAACCCTCGGACAACAGGGGGCCTTTTGAATGAGCAGTTCTTC	CASNPRTTGGLLNEQFF
TRBV19	NA	TRBJ1-1	TRBD1	TGTGCCAGTATTGGACAGGGTAAAACTGAAGCTTTCTTT	CASIGQGKTEAFF
TRBV25-1	NA	TRBJ2-1	NA	TGTGCCAGCAGTGGGGGCGGGGACTACAATGAGCAGTTCTTC	CASSGGGDYNEQFF
TRBV9	NA	TRBJ1-2	NA	TGTGCCAGCAGCGTAGATGCCTGGAGCCATGGCTACACCTTC	CASSVDAWSHGYTF
TRBV19	NA	TRBJ1-2	NA	TGTGCCAGTAGAGCTTACAGGGAAAACTATGGCTACACCTTC	CASRAYRENYGYTF
TRBV7-3	NA	TRBJ2-7	NA	TGTGCCAGCAGCAACCCGGGACTGGGGGGCGAGCAGTACTTC	CASSNPGLGGEQYF
TRBV6-1	once	TRBJ2-7	NA	TGTGCCAGCAGCCTCAGGGCCAACGAGCAGTACTTC	CASSLRANEQYF
TRBV5-4	NA	TRBJ1-3	NA	TGTGCCAGCAGCCCGATGAGCGGAAACACCATATATTTT	CASSPMSGNTIYF
TRBV5-1	once	TRBJ1-2	NA	TGCGCCAGCAGCTTGGACGGGGAGGGTGGCTACACCTTC	CASSLDGEGGYTF
TRBV25-1	NA	TRBJ2-1	NA	TGTGCCAGCAGTGGGGGGGATTACAATGAGCAGTTCTTC	CASSGGDYNEQFF
TRBV2	NA	TRBJ2-7	TRBD1	TGTGCCAGCGGGATGGGACAGTCGTACGAGCAGTACTTC	CASGMGQSYEQYF
TRBV6-5	NA	TRBJ2-1	NA	TGTGCCAGCAGTTACTCGGGACTCAACGGCAATGAGCAGTTCTTC	CASSYSGLNGNEQFF
TRBV2	NA	TRBJ2-4	TRBD2	TGTGCCAGCAGTAGGACTAGCGGGGGGGCCATCTCCAAAAACATTCAGTACTTC	CASSRTSGGAISKNIQYF
TRBV9	NA	TRBJ1-1	NA	TGTGCCAGCAGCGTAGGAGGGCAGCGTGAAGCTTTCTTT	CASSVGGQREAFF
TRBV2	NA	TRBJ2-7	TRBD1	TGTGCAGCAGCTAGGGACAGGGGTAATAACGAGCAGTACTTC	CAAARDRGNNEQYF
TRBV15	NA	TRBJ1-5	NA	TGTGCCACCAGCAGAGATGTGGCAGTGAATCAGCCCCAGCATTTT	CATSRDVAVNQPQHF
TRBV7-9	NA	TRBJ2-7	NA	TGTGCCAGCAGCTTAGAAGGGTCTGGGGGGGCGCGGTACGAGCAGTACTTC	CASSLEGSGGARYEQYF
TRBV4-2	few	TRBJ1-3	TRBD1	TGTGCCAGCAGCCAACCGGAGGACAGGGCCGAAAACACCATATATTTT	CASSQPEDRAENTIYF
TRBV11-3	few	TRBJ2-1	TRBD2	TGTGCCAGCAGATCTGGGGGGGAGGAATACAATGAGCAGTTCTTC	CASRSGGEEYNEQFF
TRBV11-2	NA	TRBJ2-3	NA	TGTGCCAGCAGCCGGAGCAGGGGGGTTCGGCATACGCAGTATTTT	CASSRSRGVRHTQYF
TRBV6-1	NA	TRBJ2-6	TRBD1	TGTGCCAGCAGTGGACAGGGTTCTGGGGCCAACGTCCTGACTTTC	CASSGQGSGANVLTF
TRBV5-6	NA	TRBJ2-6	NA	TGTGCCAGCAGCTTGGTCGCTGGGGCCAACGTCCTGACTTTC	CASSLVAGANVLTF
TRBV5-5	NA	TRBJ1-5	NA	TGTGCCAGCAGTCCCGTTCCCGGGGGCAATCAGCCCCAGCATTTT	CASSPVPGGNQPQHF
TRBV10-2	once	TRBJ2-1	NA	TGCGCCAGCAGTCCCGGGTACAATGAGCAGTTCTTC	CASSPGYNEQFF
TRBV5-6	NA	TRBJ1-5	NA	TGTGCCAGCAGCTTGGGACAGTTTAGCAATCAGCCCCAGCATTTT	CASSLGQFSNQPQHF
TRBV9	NA	TRBJ2-1	NA	TGTGCCAGCAGGCGGGGTTCCTACAATGAGCAGTTCTTC	CASRRGSYNEQFF
TRBV19	NA	TRBJ1-1	TRBD1	TGTGCCAGTAGTATTGCACAGGGGCACACTGAAGCTTTCTTT	CASSIAQGHTEAFF
TRBV10-3	NA	TRBJ1-2	NA	TGTGCCATCAGTGAGCCTGAGCGGGGTCGGTACGGCTACACCTTC	CAISEPERGRYGYTF
TRBV29-1	NA	TRBJ1-1	NA	TGCAGCGGCAGACCGGGGATATCTGAAGCTTTCTTT	CSGRPGISEAFF
TRBV19	NA	TRBJ1-4	NA	TGTGCCAGTAGTTCCGGCAGGGTTGAACTGTTTTTT	CASSSGRVELFF
TRBV7-8	few	TRBJ1-6	NA	TGTGCCAGCAGCGGATGGACTTTTAGCTCCTATAATTCACCCCTCCACTTT	CASSGWTFSSYNSPLHF
TRBV10-2	NA	TRBJ1-6	NA	TGCGCCAGCAGTGAACTAAAACCGGTGGGAGGATCACCCCTCCACTTT	CASSELKPVGGSPLHF
TRBV6-1	NA	TRBJ1-4	TRBD1	TGTGCCAGCAGTGAACCGGGACAGGGAAATGAAAAACTGTTTTTT	CASSEPGQGNEKLFF
TRBV28	NA	TRBJ2-7	TRBD1	TGTGCCAGCAGAGACAGGGGGGACGAGCAGTACTTC	CASRDRGDEQYF
TRBV27	NA	TRBJ1-2	NA	TGTGCCAGCCGCAGGGGAAGGGGCGACTATGGCTACACCTTC	CASRRGRGDYGYTF